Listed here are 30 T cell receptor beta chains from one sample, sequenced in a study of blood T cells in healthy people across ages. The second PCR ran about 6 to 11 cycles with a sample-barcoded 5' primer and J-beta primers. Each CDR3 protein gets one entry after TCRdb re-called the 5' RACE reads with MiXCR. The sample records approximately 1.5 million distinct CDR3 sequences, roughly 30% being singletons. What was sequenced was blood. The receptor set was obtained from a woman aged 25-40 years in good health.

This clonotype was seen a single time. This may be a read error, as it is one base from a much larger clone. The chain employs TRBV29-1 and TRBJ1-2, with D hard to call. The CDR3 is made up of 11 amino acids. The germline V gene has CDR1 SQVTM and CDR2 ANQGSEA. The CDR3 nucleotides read TGCAGCGTCCACAGTAACTATGGCCACACCTTC. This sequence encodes CSVHSNYGHTF.

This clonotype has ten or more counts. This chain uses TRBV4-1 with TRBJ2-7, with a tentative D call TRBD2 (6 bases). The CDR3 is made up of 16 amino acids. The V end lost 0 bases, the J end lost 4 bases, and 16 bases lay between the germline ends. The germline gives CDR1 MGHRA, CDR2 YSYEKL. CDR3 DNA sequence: TGCGCCAGCAGCCAAGATCTAGCGAGGCCGACTTACGAGCAGTACTTC. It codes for CASSQDLARPTYEQYF.

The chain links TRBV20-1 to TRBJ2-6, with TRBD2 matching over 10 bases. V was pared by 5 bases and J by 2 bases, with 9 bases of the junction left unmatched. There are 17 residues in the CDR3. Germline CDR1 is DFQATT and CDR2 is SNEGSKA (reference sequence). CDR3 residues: CSASRGLANPGANVLTF. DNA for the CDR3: TGCAGTGCTTCCAGGGGACTAGCGAACCCTGGGGCCAACGTCCTGACTTTC.

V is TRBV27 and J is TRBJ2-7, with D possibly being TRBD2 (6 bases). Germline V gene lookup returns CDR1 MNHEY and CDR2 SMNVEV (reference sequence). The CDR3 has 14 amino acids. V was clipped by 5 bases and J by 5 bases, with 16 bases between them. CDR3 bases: TGTGCCAGCAGTCCGGGGGACCTTTGGCACGAGCAGTACTTC. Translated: CASSPGDLWHEQYF.

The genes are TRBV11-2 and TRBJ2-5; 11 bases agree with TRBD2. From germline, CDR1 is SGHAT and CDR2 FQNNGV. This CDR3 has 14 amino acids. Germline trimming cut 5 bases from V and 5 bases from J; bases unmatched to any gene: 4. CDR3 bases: TGTGCCAGCAGCGAACTAGCGGGAGATGAGACCCAGTACTTC. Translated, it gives CASSELAGDETQYF.

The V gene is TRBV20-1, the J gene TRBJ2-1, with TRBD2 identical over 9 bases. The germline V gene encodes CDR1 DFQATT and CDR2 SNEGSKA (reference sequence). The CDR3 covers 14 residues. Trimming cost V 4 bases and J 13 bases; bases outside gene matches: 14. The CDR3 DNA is TGCAGTGCTATGGATAGCGGGGGCGAAGAGACCCAGTTCTTC. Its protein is CSAMDSGGEETQFF.

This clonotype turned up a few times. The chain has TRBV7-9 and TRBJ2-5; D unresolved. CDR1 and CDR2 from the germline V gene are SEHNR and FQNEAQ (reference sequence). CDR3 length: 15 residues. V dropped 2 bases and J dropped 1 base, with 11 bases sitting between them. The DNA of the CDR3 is TGTGCCAGCAGCTTAATCGGGTCCGGCCAAGAGACCCAGTACTTC. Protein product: CASSLIGSGQETQYF.

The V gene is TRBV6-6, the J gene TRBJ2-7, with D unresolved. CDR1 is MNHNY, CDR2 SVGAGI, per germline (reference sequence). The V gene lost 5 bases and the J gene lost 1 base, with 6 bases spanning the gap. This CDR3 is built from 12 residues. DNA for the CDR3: TGTGCCAGCAGTAGGCCGTCCTACGAGCAGTACTTC. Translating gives CASSRPSYEQYF.

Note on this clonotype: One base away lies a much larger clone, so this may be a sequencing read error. Here the CDR3 reads CASSEYSSYGYTF. The CDR3 nucleotides read TGTGCCAGCAGTGAATACAGTAGCTATGGCTACACCTTC. The chain joins TRBV6-1 to TRBJ1-2; D is ambiguous. The germline gives CDR1 MNHNS, CDR2 SASEGT. CDR3 length: 13 residues. V was trimmed by 2 bases and J by 4 bases, leaving 8 bases between them.

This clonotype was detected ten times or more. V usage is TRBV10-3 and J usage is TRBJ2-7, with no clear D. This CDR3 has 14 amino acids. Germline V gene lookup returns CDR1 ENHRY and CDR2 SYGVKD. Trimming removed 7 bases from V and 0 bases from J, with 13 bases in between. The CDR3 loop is CAINGVYGSYEQYF. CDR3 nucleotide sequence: TGTGCCATCAATGGGGTGTACGGCTCCTACGAGCAGTACTTC.

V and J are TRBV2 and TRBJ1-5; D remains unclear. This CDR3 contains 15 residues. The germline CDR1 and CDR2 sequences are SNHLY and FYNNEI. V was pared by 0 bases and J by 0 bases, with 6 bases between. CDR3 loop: CASSEALGSNQPQHF. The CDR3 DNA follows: TGTGCCAGCAGTGAAGCGCTAGGTAGCAATCAGCCCCAGCATTTT.

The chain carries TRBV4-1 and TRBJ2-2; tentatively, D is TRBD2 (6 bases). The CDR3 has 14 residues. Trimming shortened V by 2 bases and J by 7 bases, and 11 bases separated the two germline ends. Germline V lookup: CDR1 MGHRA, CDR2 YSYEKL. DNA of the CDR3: TGCGCCAGCAGCCAAATTCGGGGGATCGGGGAGCTGTTTTTT. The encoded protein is CASSQIRGIGELFF.

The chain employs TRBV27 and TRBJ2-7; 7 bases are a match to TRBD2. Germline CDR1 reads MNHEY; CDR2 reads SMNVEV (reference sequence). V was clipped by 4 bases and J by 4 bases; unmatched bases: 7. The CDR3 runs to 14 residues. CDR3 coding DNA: TGTGCCAGCAGTTCCACACTGGGGGGGTACGAGCAGTACTTC. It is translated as CASSSTLGGYEQYF.

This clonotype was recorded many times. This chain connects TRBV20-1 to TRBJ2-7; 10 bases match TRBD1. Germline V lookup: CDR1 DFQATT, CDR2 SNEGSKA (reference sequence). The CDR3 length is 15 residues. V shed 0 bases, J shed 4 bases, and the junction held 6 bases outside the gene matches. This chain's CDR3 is CSARDPDRGNYEQYF. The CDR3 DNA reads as TGCAGTGCTAGAGATCCGGACAGGGGGAATTACGAGCAGTACTTC.

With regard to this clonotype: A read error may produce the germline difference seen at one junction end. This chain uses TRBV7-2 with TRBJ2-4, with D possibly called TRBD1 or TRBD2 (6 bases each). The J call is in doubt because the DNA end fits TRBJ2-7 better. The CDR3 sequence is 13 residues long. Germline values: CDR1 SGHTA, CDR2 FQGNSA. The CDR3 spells CAGSSRGAYEQYF. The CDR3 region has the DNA TGTGCCGGCAGCTCAAGGGGGGCCTACGAGCAGTACTTC.

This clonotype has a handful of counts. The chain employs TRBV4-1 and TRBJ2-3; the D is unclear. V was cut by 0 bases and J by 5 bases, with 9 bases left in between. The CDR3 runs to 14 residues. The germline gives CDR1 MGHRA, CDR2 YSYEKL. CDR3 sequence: CASSQDREGDTQYF. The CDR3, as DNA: TGCGCCAGCAGCCAAGATAGGGAAGGAGATACGCAGTATTTT.

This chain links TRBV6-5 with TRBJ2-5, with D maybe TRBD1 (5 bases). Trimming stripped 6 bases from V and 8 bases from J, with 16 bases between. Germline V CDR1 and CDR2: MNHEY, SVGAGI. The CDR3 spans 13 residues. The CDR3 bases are TGTGCCAGCAGAGACAGACCCCAGGACACCCAGTACTTC. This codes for CASRDRPQDTQYF.

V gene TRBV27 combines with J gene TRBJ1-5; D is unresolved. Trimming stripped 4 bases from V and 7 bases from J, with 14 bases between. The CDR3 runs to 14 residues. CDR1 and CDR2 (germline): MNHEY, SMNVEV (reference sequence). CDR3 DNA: TGTGCCAGCAGTTCGACTGACACGGCCCAGCCCCAGCATTTT. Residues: CASSSTDTAQPQHF.

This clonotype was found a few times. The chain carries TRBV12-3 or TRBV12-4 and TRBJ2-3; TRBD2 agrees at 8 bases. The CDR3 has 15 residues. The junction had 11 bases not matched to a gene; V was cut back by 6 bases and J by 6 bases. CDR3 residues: CASRPSGGGLDTQYF. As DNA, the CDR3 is TGTGCCAGCAGACCGTCCGGGGGGGGCCTTGATACGCAGTATTTT.

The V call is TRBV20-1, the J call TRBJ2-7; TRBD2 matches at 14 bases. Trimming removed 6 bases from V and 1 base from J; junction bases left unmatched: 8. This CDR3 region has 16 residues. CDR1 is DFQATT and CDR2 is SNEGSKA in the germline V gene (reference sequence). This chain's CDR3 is CSATGLAGEKSYEQYF. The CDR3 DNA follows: TGCAGTGCAACGGGACTAGCGGGAGAAAAGTCCTACGAGCAGTACTTC.

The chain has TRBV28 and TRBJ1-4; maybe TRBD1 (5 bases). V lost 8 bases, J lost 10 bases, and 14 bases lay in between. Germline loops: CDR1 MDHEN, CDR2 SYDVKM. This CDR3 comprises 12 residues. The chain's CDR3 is CASSPRGGKLFF. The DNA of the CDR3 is TGTGCCAGCTCCCCTCGGGGGGGAAAACTGTTTTTT.

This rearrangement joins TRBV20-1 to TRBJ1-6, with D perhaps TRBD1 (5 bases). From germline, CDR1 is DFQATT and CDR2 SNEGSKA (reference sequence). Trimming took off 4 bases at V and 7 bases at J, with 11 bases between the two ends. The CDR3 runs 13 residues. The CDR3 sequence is CSAIWGTNSPLHF. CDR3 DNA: TGCAGTGCTATATGGGGCACCAATTCACCCCTCCACTTT.

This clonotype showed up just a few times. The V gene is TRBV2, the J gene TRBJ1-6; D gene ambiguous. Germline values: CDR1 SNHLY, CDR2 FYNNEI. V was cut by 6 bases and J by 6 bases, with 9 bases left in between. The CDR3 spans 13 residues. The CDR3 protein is CASRTGGNSPLHF. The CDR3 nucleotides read TGTGCCAGCAGGACCGGCGGTAATTCACCCCTCCACTTT.

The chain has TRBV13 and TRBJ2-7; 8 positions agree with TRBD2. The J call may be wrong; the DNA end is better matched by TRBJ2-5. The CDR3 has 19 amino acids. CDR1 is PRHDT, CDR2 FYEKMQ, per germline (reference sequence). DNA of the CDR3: TGTGCCAGCAGCCCCCAAGCTACCTCACGGAGCGGGGGCAGTAAGACCCAGTACTTC. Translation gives CASSPQATSRSGGSKTQYF.

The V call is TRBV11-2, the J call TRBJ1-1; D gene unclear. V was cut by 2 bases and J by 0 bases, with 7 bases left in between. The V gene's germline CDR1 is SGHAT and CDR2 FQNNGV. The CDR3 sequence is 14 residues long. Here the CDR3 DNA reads TGTGCCAGCAGCTTAAGAAACATGAACACTGAAGCTTTCTTT. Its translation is CASSLRNMNTEAFF.

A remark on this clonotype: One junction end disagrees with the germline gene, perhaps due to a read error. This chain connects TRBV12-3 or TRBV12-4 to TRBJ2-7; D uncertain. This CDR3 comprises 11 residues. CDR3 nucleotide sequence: TGTGCCGGCAGCCTGGGGAACGAGCAGTACTTC. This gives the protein CAGSLGNEQYF.

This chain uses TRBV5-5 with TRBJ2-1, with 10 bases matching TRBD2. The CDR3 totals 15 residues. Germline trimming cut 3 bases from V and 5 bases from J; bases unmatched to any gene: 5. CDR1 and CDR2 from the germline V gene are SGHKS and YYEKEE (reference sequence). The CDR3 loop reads CASSSLAGVNNEQFF. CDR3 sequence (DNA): TGTGCCAGCAGCTCCCTAGCGGGAGTCAACAATGAGCAGTTCTTC.

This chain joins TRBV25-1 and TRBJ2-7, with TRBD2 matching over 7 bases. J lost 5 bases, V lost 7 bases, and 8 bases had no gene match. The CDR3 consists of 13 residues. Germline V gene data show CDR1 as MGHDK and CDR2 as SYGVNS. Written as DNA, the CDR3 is TGTGCCAGCACCTTGGCGAGCGGGGACGAGCAGTACTTC. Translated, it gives CASTLASGDEQYF.

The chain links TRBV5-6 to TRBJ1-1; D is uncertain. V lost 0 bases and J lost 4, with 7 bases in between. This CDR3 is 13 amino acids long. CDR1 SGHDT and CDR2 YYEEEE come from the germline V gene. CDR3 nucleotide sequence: TGTGCCAGCAGCTTGGGTTGGTCCACTGAAGCTTTCTTT. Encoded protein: CASSLGWSTEAFF.

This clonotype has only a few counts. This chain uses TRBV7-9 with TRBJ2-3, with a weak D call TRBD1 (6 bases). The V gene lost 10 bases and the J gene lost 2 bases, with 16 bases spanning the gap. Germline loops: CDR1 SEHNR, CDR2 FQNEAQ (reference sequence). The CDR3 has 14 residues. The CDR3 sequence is CAILRGLSTDTQYF. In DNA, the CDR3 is TGTGCCATCCTCAGGGGTCTTTCCACAGATACGCAGTATTTT.